This T cell receptor beta chain was documented in a study of early T cells in non-severe SARS-CoV-2 infection. Across the whole study: The chains were unpaired, and the sequenced material was bulk RNA from unsorted whole blood.

Unique molecular identifiers were attached to individual cDNA molecules. MiXCR was run by TCRdb on the 5' RACE reads, yielding one entry per CDR3 protein. The table shows around 93,000 distinct CDR3 sequences, with 12% occurring only once. The ends were cut back, 5 bases at V and 4 bases at J, with 12 bases in the middle. The CDR3 totals 14 residues. The source is an adult who was a healthcare worker with PCR-confirmed SARS-CoV-2 infection or an uninfected control (not recorded which). This sequence joins TRBV12-3 or TRBV12-4 and TRBJ1-3; D may be TRBD1 (6 bases). The material sequenced was whole blood, taken at baseline. The CDR3 nucleotides are TGTGCCAGCAGTAGCTGGGGGCTAGGAAACACCATATATTTT. It yields the protein CASSSWGLGNTIYF.